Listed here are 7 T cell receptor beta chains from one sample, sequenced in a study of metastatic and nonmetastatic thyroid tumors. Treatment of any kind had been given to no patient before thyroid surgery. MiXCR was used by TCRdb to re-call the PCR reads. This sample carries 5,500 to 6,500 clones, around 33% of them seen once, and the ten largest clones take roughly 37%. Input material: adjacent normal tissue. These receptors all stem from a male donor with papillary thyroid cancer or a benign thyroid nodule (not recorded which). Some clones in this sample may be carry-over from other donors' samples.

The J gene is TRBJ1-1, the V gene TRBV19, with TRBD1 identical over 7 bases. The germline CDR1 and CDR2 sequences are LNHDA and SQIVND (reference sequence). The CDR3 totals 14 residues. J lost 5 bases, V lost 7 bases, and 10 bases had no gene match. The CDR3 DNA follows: TGTGCCAGTAAGACAGGGAGTTTCGGGACTGAAGCTTTCTTT. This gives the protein CASKTGSFGTEAFF.

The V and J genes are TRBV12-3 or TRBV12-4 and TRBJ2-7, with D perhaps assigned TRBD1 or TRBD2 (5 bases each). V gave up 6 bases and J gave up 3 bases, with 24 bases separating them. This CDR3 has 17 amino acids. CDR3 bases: TGTGCCAGCAGGGCTGGGACCAGCGTGCTATCTTACTACGAGCAGTACTTC. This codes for CASRAGTSVLSYYEQYF.

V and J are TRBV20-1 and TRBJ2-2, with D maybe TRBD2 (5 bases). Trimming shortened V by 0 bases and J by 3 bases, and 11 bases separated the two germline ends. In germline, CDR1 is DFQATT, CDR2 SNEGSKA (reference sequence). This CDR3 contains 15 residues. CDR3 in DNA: TGCAGTGCTAGAGATATTGAGAGGGACACCGGGGAGCTGTTTTTT. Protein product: CSARDIERDTGELFF.

CDR3 region: CATSRDRGAEKLFF. CDR3 nucleotide sequence: TGTGCCACCAGCAGAGATAGGGGGGCTGAAAAACTGTTTTTT. The chain recombines TRBV15 with TRBJ1-4, with D perhaps matching TRBD1 (6 bases). Germline V lookup: CDR1 LNHNV, CDR2 YYDKDF (reference sequence). The CDR3 has 14 residues. V lost 0 bases, J lost 7 bases, and 9 bases lay in between.

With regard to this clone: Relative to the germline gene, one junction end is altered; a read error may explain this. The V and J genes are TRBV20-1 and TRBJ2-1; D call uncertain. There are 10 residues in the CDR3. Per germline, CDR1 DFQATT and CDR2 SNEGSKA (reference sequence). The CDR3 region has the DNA TGCAGTGCTGGCCGGAATGAGAAGCTCTTC. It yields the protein CSAGRNEKLF.

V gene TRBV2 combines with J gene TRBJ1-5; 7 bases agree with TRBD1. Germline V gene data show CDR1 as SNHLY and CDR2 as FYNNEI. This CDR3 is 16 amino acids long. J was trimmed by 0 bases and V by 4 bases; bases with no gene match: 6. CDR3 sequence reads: CASSGQGYRSNQPQHF. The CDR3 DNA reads TGTGCCAGCAGTGGACAGGGCTATCGTAGCAATCAGCCCCAGCATTTT. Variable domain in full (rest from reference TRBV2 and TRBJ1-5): EPEVTQTPSHQVTQMGQEVILRCVPISNHLYFYWYRQILGQKVEFLVSFYNNEISEKSEIFDDQFSVERPDGSNFTLKIRSTKLEDSAMYFCASSGQGYRSNQPQHFGDGTRLSIL.

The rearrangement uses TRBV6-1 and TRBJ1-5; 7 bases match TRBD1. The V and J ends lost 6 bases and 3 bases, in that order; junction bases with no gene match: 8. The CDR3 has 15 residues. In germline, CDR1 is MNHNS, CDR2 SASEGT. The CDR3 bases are TGTGCCAGCAGAGTTGACAGGGCGACCAATCAGCCCCAGCATTTT. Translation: CASRVDRATNQPQHF.